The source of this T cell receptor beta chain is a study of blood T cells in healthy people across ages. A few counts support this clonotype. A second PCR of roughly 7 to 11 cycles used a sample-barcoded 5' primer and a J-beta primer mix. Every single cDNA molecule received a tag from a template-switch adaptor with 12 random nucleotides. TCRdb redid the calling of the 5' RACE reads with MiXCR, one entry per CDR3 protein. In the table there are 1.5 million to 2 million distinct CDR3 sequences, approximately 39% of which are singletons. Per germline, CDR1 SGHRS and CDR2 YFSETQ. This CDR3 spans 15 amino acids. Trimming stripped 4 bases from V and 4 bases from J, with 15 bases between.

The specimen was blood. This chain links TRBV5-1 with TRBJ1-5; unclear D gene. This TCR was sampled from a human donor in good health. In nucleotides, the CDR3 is TGCGCCAGCAGCCCGGGCCACGGAGGAAATCAGCCCCAGCATTTT. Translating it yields CASSPGHGGNQPQHF.